These 31 T cell receptor beta chains came from one sample sequenced in a study of T cell repertoires in cytomegalovirus infection. The antigens these receptors bind are not known. TCRdb fed the reads into MiXCR, producing one record per CDR3 protein. The profile shows some 800,000 distinct CDR3 sequences, around a third of them singletons. The starting material was cultured CD8+ T cells from PBMCs, obtained from culture after CMV antigen stimulation. Source of these receptors: a human donor in good health (CMV status not recorded). Some clones in this sample may be carry-over from other donors' samples.

V and J are TRBV7-3 and TRBJ1-1, with 7 bases that match TRBD1. V was clipped by 1 base and J by 7 bases; unmatched bases: 9. Germline V gives CDR1 SGHTA, CDR2 FQGTGA. The CDR3 is made up of 15 amino acids. This CDR3 is CASSLIAQGVGEAFF. CDR3 nucleotides: TGTGCCAGCAGCTTAATCGCCCAGGGGGTGGGTGAAGCTTTCTTT.

This clonotype was picked up a small number of times. This chain uses TRBV10-3 with TRBJ1-5; D call uncertain. CDR3 size: 17 residues. Trimming removed 0 bases at V and 3 bases at J, with 15 bases between. The V gene's germline CDR1 is ENHRY and CDR2 SYGVKD. The CDR3 spells CAISESWFSGLNQPQHF. As DNA, the CDR3 is TGTGCCATCAGTGAGTCCTGGTTTTCAGGACTCAATCAGCCCCAGCATTTT.

This clonotype was detected only a few times. The chain employs TRBV6-5 and TRBJ1-2, with 7 positions matching TRBD1. This CDR3 spans 13 amino acids. V lost 2 bases and J lost 6; bases outside the gene matches: 3. CDR1 MNHEY and CDR2 SVGAGI come from the germline V gene. Written as DNA, the CDR3 is TGTGCCAGCAGTTACGCAGGGGGTAATGGCTACACCTTC. As protein: CASSYAGGNGYTF.

This clonotype was detected only a few times. This rearrangement joins TRBV7-9 to TRBJ2-7, with D possibly matching TRBD2 (6 bases). The germline V gene has CDR1 SEHNR and CDR2 FQNEAQ (reference sequence). This CDR3 is 14 amino acids long. Trimming cost V 5 bases and J 7 bases, with 18 bases left between them. The chain's CDR3 is CASSPARGAGEQYF. CDR3 bases: TGTGCCAGCAGCCCAGCGCGAGGGGCGGGGGAGCAGTACTTC.

The chain combines TRBV4-1 with TRBJ1-2, with no clear D. V lost 0 bases and J lost 8, with 10 bases in between. The CDR3 loop spans 13 amino acids. Germline V CDR1 and CDR2: MGHRA, YSYEKL. Written as DNA, the CDR3 is TGCGCCAGCAGCCAAGAAAATTTATACGGCTACACCTTC. Translating gives CASSQENLYGYTF.

This clonotype was seen a few times. This rearrangement joins TRBV6-6 to TRBJ2-3; D unclear. Looked up from germline, CDR1 is MNHNY and CDR2 is SVGAGI (reference sequence). The CDR3 contains 17 residues. The ends were cut back, 0 bases at V and 2 bases at J, with 15 bases in the middle. The CDR3 sequence is CASSYSEVGLDTDTQYF. The CDR3 coding sequence is TGTGCCAGCAGTTACTCGGAAGTGGGCCTCGACACAGATACGCAGTATTTT.

The chain recombines TRBV28 with TRBJ2-7; tentative D call: TRBD1 (5 bases). This CDR3 is built from 14 residues. With 3 bases removed from V and 4 bases from J, the gap between germline ends came to 13 bases. Per germline, CDR1 MDHEN and CDR2 SYDVKM. The CDR3 DNA follows: TGTGCCAGCAGTTTTAATATACAGGAATACGAGCAGTACGTC. This translates into CASSFNIQEYEQYV.

This chain joins TRBV27 and TRBJ1-5; no clear D gene. The CDR3 length is 17 residues. Germline assignment: CDR1 MNHEY and CDR2 SMNVEV (reference sequence). The V gene lost 5 bases and the J gene lost 0 bases, with 17 bases spanning the gap. The CDR3 reads CASSPSLVVYSNQPQHF. The CDR3 region has the DNA TGTGCCAGCAGTCCCTCGCTGGTAGTGTATAGCAATCAGCCCCAGCATTTT.

In its sample, this clonotype was seen a few times. The chain employs TRBV28 and TRBJ2-5; D gene ambiguous. Germline V gene data show CDR1 as MDHEN and CDR2 as SYDVKM. This CDR3 has 16 amino acids. The germline V and J ends were trimmed by 2 bases and 2 bases, with 15 bases remaining between them. CDR3: CASSLLGEDRQETQYF. The CDR3 nucleotides are TGTGCCAGCAGTTTACTCGGAGAGGATCGACAAGAGACCCAGTACTTC.

The rearrangement uses TRBV28 and TRBJ1-1, with 8 bases lining up with TRBD1. Germline lookup yields CDR1 MDHEN and CDR2 SYDVKM. Trimming removed 1 base from V and 3 bases from J; junction bases left unmatched: 4. The CDR3 has 15 residues. DNA of the CDR3: TGTGCCAGCAGTTTATCGGACAGGGAGCACACTGAAGCTTTCTTT. Amino acids: CASSLSDREHTEAFF.

The chain has TRBV28 and TRBJ2-7; TRBD2 might be the D (5 bases). V was trimmed by 6 bases and J by 1 base, leaving 13 bases between them. The CDR3 runs 14 residues. CDR1 and CDR2 from the germline V gene are MDHEN and SYDVKM. This chain's CDR3 is CASRSQLGSYEQYV. CDR3 coding DNA: TGTGCCAGCAGATCCCAACTAGGGTCCTACGAGCAGTACGTC.

A note on this clonotype: A junction boundary mismatches the germline segment, possibly from a read error. The rearrangement joins TRBV7-6 to TRBJ2-5, with D maybe TRBD1 (6 bases). Germline V CDR1 and CDR2: SGHVS, FNYEAQ. CDR3 size: 15 residues. The CDR3 loop is CASSLGTGSIETEYF. The CDR3 DNA reads as TGTGCCAGCAGCTTAGGCACAGGGTCGATTGAGACCGAGTACTTC.

This clonotype was seen repeatedly, ten times or more. One junction end does not reproduce the germline sequence, and a read error may be involved. The V gene is TRBV7-7, the J gene TRBJ2-1; D might be TRBD1 (6 bases). The CDR3 has 13 amino acids. In germline, CDR1 is SSHAT, CDR2 FNYEAQ (reference sequence). The CDR3 sequence is CASSPNRVDEQFF. DNA for the CDR3: TGTGCTAGCAGCCCCAACAGGGTCGATGAGCAGTTCTTC.

The CDR3 DNA reads TGTGCCAGCAGTTTATTCGTGGGTTCCAAAAACATTCAGTACTTC. Translation gives CASSLFVGSKNIQYF. The chain employs TRBV27 and TRBJ2-4; no clear D gene. The CDR3 totals 15 residues. The V end was cut by 1 base, the J end by 2 bases, with 9 bases between. The germline V gene has CDR1 MNHEY and CDR2 SMNVEV (reference sequence).

In its sample, this clonotype was seen a few times. V is TRBV20-1 and J is TRBJ2-3, with TRBD2 matching over 9 bases. Germline lookup yields CDR1 DFQATT and CDR2 SNEGSKA (reference sequence). The CDR3 is 15 amino acids. Germline trimming cut 1 base from V and 2 bases from J; bases unmatched to any gene: 4. CDR3 nucleotide sequence: TGCAGTGCTAGAGTAGCTAGCGGGGACACAGATACGCAGTATTTT. It encodes CSARVASGDTDTQYF.

About this clonotype: A read error may explain this, as a much larger clone is one base away. The V and J genes are TRBV7-2 and TRBJ2-2; D is uncertain. CDR3 length equals 16 residues. Looked up from germline, CDR1 is SGHTA and CDR2 is FQGNSA. In DNA form, the CDR3 reads TGTGCCAACAGCCTCAATGGGCAGTTGAACACCGGGGAGCTGTTTTTT. It codes for CANSLNGQLNTGELFF. The full variable domain, in which reference TRBV7-2 and TRBJ2-2 provide the parts outside the CDR3, is GAGVSQSPSNKVTEKGKDVELRCDPISGHTALYWYRQSLGQGLEFLIYFQGNSAPDKSGLPSDRFSAERTGGSVSTLTIQRTQQEDSAVYLCANSLNGQLNTGELFFGEGSRLTVL.

V usage is TRBV4-2 and J usage is TRBJ2-6; D is unresolved. Trimming stripped 0 bases from V and 2 bases from J, with 8 bases between. Germline loops: CDR1 LGHNA, CDR2 YNFKEQ. CDR3 size: 16 residues. DNA of the CDR3: TGTGCCAGCAGCCAAGAAGAGGCTCCTGGGGCCAACGTCCTGACTTTC. Translating gives CASSQEEAPGANVLTF.

This clonotype has a handful of counts. This chain uses TRBV7-9 with TRBJ1-1, with D possibly matching TRBD1 (6 bases). V lost 6 bases to trimming and J lost 6 bases, with 17 bases between them. The CDR3 is 14 amino acids. Germline CDR1 and CDR2: SEHNR and FQNEAQ (reference sequence). The CDR3 DNA follows: TGTGCCAGCAGGCGAGGGGGGCGCGACTCTGAAGCTTTCTTT. Protein: CASRRGGRDSEAFF.

This clonotype was seen at least ten times. The chain has TRBV18 and TRBJ2-3, with TRBD2 as a possible D gene (6 bases). The CDR3 has 15 amino acids. Trimming left V 8 bases short and J 0 bases short, with 15 bases between. In germline, CDR1 is KGHSH, CDR2 LQKENI. CDR3 sequence: CASSPRRGSTDTQYF. The CDR3 DNA reads TGTGCCAGCAGCCCACGGCGGGGCAGCACAGATACGCAGTATTTT. Using reference TRBV18 and TRBJ2-3 for the parts outside the CDR3, the full variable domain is NAGVMQNPRHLVRRRGQEARLRCSPMKGHSHVYWYRQLPEEGLKFMVYLQKENIIDESGMPKERFSAEFPKEGPSILRIQQVVRGDSAAYFCASSPRRGSTDTQYFGPGTRLTVL.

The chain has TRBV5-4 and TRBJ2-1; D gene ambiguous. Trimming left V 3 bases short and J 4 bases short, with 17 bases between. Per the germline V gene, CDR1 is SGHNT and CDR2 is YYREEE (reference sequence). The CDR3 is made up of 16 amino acids. CDR3 coding DNA: TGTGCCAGCAGCTCGACGCACCGAAGGGCATACAATGAGCAGTTCTTC. Translation gives CASSSTHRRAYNEQFF.

This clonotype appeared a few times. The rearrangement joins TRBV12-3 or TRBV12-4 to TRBJ2-1; TRBD2 might be the D (6 bases). V gave up 3 bases and J gave up 9 bases, with 9 bases separating them. The CDR3 has 12 residues. The CDR3 loop is CASSFGGVEQFF. CDR3 DNA sequence: TGTGCCAGCAGTTTTGGAGGGGTTGAGCAGTTCTTC.

This chain connects TRBV10-3 to TRBJ2-6, with 7 bases identical to TRBD1. The CDR3 consists of 19 residues. The germline gives CDR1 ENHRY, CDR2 SYGVKD. The ends lost 4 bases at V and 0 bases at J; junction bases unmatched: 12. The CDR3 loop reads CAISGQTGQTLSGANVLTF. In nucleotides, the CDR3 is TGTGCCATCAGTGGCCAAACGGGACAGACCCTCTCTGGGGCCAACGTCCTGACTTTC.

The chain couples TRBV6-1 to TRBJ2-2; 8 bases are shared with TRBD1. There are 15 residues in the CDR3. Trimming cost V 7 bases and J 3 bases; bases outside gene matches: 7. From germline, CDR1 is MNHNS and CDR2 SASEGT. The CDR3, as DNA: TGTGCCAGCAACTACAGGGGGATGGACACCGGGGAGCTGTTTTTT. This encodes CASNYRGMDTGELFF.

Comments on this clonotype: A clone one base away is much larger, so this may be a read error. The CDR3 protein is CANSFRVSGANVLTF. The CDR3 DNA reads as TGTGCCAACAGCTTTAGGGTCTCTGGGGCCAACGTCCTGACTTTC. The chain links TRBV7-4 to TRBJ2-6, with D hard to call. CDR1 and CDR2 (germline): SGHVT, SQSDAQ. This CDR3 has 15 residues.

The rearrangement joins TRBV7-9 to TRBJ2-7; no clear D. The germline V gene encodes CDR1 SEHNR and CDR2 FQNEAQ (reference sequence). This CDR3 is 12 amino acids long. V was shortened by 3 bases and J by 6 bases, with 9 bases between the two germline ends. The CDR3 sequence is CASSFQCAEQYF. In DNA form, the CDR3 reads TGTGCCAGCAGCTTTCAGTGCGCCGAGCAGTACTTC.

This clonotype was recorded a few times. This sequence joins TRBV12-3 or TRBV12-4 and TRBJ1-1; maybe TRBD1 (6 bases). Trimming pared 6 bases from V and 0 bases from J, leaving 23 bases between. The CDR3 runs 18 residues. Written as DNA, the CDR3 is TGTGCCAGCAGCTCTACTGGGACACAGAGAGAGATGAACACTGAAGCTTTCTTT. Translated: CASSSTGTQREMNTEAFF.

This clonotype has ten or more counts. V gene TRBV7-8 combines with J gene TRBJ2-7; 9 bases align to TRBD1. This CDR3 contains 15 residues. The V segment lost 6 bases and the J segment 4 bases; nucleotides outside the gene matches: 10. Germline V gene sequence: CDR1 SGHVS, CDR2 FQNEAQ. The CDR3 protein is CASSLGQGRSYEQYV. The CDR3 DNA reads as TGTGCCAGCAGTCTGGGACAGGGAAGGAGTTACGAGCAGTACGTC.

The V gene is TRBV7-8, the J gene TRBJ1-1; weak D call: TRBD1 (6 bases). The CDR3 contains 13 residues. The V gene's germline CDR1 is SGHVS and CDR2 FQNEAQ. Trimming pared 4 bases from V and 9 bases from J, leaving 15 bases between. CDR3 sequence (DNA): TGTGCCAGCAGCTCATTTCACAGGGACCAAGCTTTCTTT. Translation gives CASSSFHRDQAFF.

The chain recombines TRBV7-6 with TRBJ2-7; no clear D gene. This CDR3 region has 15 residues. The germline V gene encodes CDR1 SGHVS and CDR2 FNYEAQ. The V end was cut by 3 bases, the J end by 2 bases, with 14 bases between. In nucleotides, the CDR3 is TGTGCCAGCAGCTTTGGCGGAGCTCAAACCTACGAGCAGTACTTC. Translation gives CASSFGGAQTYEQYF.

This clonotype showed up just a few times. The chain links TRBV7-9 to TRBJ1-1; perhaps TRBD1 as D (6 bases). Per the germline V gene, CDR1 is SEHNR and CDR2 is FQNEAQ (reference sequence). Trimming left V 4 bases short and J 3 bases short, with 15 bases between. The CDR3 covers 15 residues. CDR3 protein: CASSSPTGSDTEAFF. CDR3 coding DNA: TGTGCCAGCAGCTCTCCAACAGGGTCCGACACTGAAGCTTTCTTT.

This clonotype was recorded a few times. The chain recombines TRBV24-1 with TRBJ1-5, with 7 bases that match TRBD1. The germline V gene encodes CDR1 KGHDR and CDR2 SFDVKD. V gave up 0 bases and J gave up 8 bases; unmatched junction bases: 12. The CDR3 is made up of 17 amino acids. In DNA form, the CDR3 reads TGTGCCACCAGTGATTTGAGCACAGGGGCCAGCTTAGAGCCCCAGCATTTT. This translates into CATSDLSTGASLEPQHF.